This TCR beta chain was obtained from a study of tumor-infiltrating lymphocytes in primary liver carcinoma. Study at large: Sample yields of productive TCRbeta reads, ranging from roughly 3.65 to 7.13 million, were similar across tissue types.

Starting from approximately 470 ng of total RNA, TCR beta cDNA was produced with a primer in the constant region. Slightly modified ARM-PCR with three nested multiplex PCR rounds yielded TCR beta libraries. PCR rounds one and two used TRBV1-TRBV30 forward primers with a C-beta reverse primer for around 9 cycles each. TCRdb passed the multiplex PCR reads through MiXCR, listing each CDR3 protein once. The sample comprises 200,000 or so distinct CDR3 sequences, less than 65% of which are singletons, and around 7.1% rests with the top ten. The count of this clonotype is one. The junction departs from germline at one end; a sequencing error may be responsible. This CDR3 has 14 residues. Germline CDR1 MNHEY, CDR2 SVGAGI. RNA was extracted from whole blood without cell sorting, alongside germline DNA.

The sequence came from a woman aged 55-69 years with primary liver carcinoma and hepatitis B virus infection. V is TRBV6-5 and J is TRBJ2-1; tentatively, D is TRBD2 (6 bases). The specimen was peripheral blood. The CDR3 DNA reads TGTACCAGCAGCTACGGGGGAATGGTGAATGAGCAGTTCTTC. It encodes CTSSYGGMVNEQFF.